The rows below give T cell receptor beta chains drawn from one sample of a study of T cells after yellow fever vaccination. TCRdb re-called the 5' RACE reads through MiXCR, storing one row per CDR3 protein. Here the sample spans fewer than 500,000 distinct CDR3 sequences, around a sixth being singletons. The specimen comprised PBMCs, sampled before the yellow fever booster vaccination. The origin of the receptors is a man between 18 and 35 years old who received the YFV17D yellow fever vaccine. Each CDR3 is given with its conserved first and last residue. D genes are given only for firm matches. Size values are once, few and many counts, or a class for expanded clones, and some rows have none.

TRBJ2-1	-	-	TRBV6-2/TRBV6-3	CASSYPDSFPYNEQFF	TGTGCCAGCAGTTACCCGGACAGCTTTCCCTACAATGAGCAGTTCTTC
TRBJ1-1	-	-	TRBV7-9	CASSLGGASEGTEAFF	TGTGCCAGCAGCTTAGGGGGGGCGTCGGAGGGCACTGAAGCTTTCTTT
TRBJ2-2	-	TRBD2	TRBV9	CASTRRAGGTAGELFF	TGTGCCAGCACGAGGAGAGCGGGGGGGACGGCCGGGGAGCTGTTTTTT
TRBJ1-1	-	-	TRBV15	CATSRDGTKAFF	TGTGCCACCAGCAGAGATGGCACGAAAGCTTTCTTT
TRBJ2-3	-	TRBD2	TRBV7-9	CASSLTGLAGRGDTQYF	TGTGCCAGCAGCTTAACGGGACTAGCGGGGCGGGGAGATACGCAGTATTTT
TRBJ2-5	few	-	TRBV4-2	CASSQSVGLNGETQYF	TGTGCCAGCAGCCAATCCGTCGGGCTAAATGGAGAGACCCAGTACTTC
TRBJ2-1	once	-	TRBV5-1	CASSLSGNTVGEQFF	TGCGCCAGCAGCTTGTCGGGAAACACTGTGGGCGAGCAGTTCTTC
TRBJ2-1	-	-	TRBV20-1	CSALDHSSYNEQFF	TGCAGTGCTCTGGACCACAGCTCCTACAATGAGCAGTTCTTC
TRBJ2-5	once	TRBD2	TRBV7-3	CASSAIGGGQETQYF	TGTGCCAGCAGCGCAATCGGGGGGGGCCAAGAGACCCAGTACTTC
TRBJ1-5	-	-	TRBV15	CATSRDRDQPQHF	TGTGCCACCAGCAGAGATAGGGATCAGCCCCAGCATTTT
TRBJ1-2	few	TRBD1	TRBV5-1	CASSGGQNYGYTF	TGCGCCAGCAGCGGGGGACAGAACTATGGCTACACCTTC
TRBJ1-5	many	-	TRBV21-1	CASSNHRVPQNNQPQHF	TGTGCCAGCAGCAACCACAGGGTCCCGCAAAACAATCAGCCCCAGCATTTT
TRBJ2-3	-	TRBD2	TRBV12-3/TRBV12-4	CASSPGLAPTDTQYF	TGTGCCAGCAGCCCAGGACTAGCTCCAACAGATACGCAGTATTTT
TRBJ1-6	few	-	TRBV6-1	CATHRWDPPRDSPLHF	TGTGCCACCCACCGATGGGACCCCCCTAGAGATTCACCCCTCCACTTT
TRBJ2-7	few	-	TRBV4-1	CASSQTRGLPYEQYF	TGCGCCAGCAGCCAGACCAGGGGCCTCCCCTACGAGCAGTACTTC
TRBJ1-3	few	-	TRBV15	CATSRNRPSGNTIYF	TGTGCCACCAGCAGAAACAGACCCTCTGGAAACACCATATATTTT
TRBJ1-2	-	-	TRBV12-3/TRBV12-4	CASSLAFKDYGYTF	TGTGCCAGCAGTTTGGCGTTTAAGGACTATGGCTACACCTTC
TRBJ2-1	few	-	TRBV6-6	CASSPTDTRTTYNEQFF	TGTGCCAGCAGCCCGACGGATACACGTACCACCTACAATGAGCAGTTCTTC
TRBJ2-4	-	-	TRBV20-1	CSARGGTPKNIQYF	TGCAGTGCTAGGGGCGGCACCCCCAAAAACATTCAGTACTTC
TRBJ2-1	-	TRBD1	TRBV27	CASSRLGQGGFNEQFF	TGTGCCAGCAGTCGCCTGGGACAGGGGGGATTCAATGAGCAGTTCTTC
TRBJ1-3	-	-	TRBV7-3	CASSLGSGAGNTIYF	TGTGCCAGCAGCTTAGGTTCAGGGGCCGGAAACACCATATATTTT
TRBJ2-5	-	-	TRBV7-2	CASSTGPAQYF	TGTGCCAGCAGCACCGGGCCAGCCCAGTACTTC
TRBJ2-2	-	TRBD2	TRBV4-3	CASSQESGTYTGELFF	TGCGCCAGCAGCCAAGAAAGCGGGACTTACACCGGGGAGCTGTTTTTT
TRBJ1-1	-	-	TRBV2	CASRGTADVPNTEAFF	TGTGCCAGCAGGGGGACGGCGGATGTCCCAAACACTGAAGCTTTCTTT
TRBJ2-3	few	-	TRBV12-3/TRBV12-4	CASSFLLALDTQYF	TGTGCCAGCAGTTTTTTACTAGCCCTCGATACGCAGTATTTT
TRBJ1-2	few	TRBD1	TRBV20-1	CSAISDRAHYGYTF	TGCAGTGCCATATCGGACAGGGCCCACTATGGCTACACCTTC
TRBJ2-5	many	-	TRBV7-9	CASSQDRNTQYF	TGTGCCAGCAGCCAGGACCGAAATACCCAGTACTTC
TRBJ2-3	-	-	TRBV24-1	CATSGGPNTDTQYF	TGTGCCACCAGTGGGGGTCCGAACACAGATACGCAGTATTTT
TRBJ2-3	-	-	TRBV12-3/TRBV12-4	CASSIPFRADTQYF	TGTGCCAGCAGTATACCGTTTCGTGCAGATACGCAGTATTTT
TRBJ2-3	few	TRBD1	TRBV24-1	CATSDPAGTGGRDTQYF	TGTGCCACCAGTGACCCGGCGGGGACAGGAGGTCGAGATACGCAGTATTTT
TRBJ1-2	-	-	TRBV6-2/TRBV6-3	CASGQGYGYTF	TGTGCCAGCGGTCAGGGGTATGGCTACACCTTC
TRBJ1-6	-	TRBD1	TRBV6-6	CASSPRTGVGPLHF	TGTGCCAGCAGTCCCCGGACAGGAGTTGGACCCCTCCACTTT
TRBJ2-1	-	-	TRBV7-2	CASSVSGLGQFF	TGTGCCAGCAGCGTCTCGGGCCTAGGGCAGTTCTTC
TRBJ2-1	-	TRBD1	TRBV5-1	CASSTWDRGDNDNEQFF	TGCGCCAGCAGCACCTGGGACAGGGGGGATAACGACAATGAGCAGTTCTTC
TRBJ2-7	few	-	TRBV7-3	CASSLLGGGEQYF	TGTGCCAGCAGCTTATTGGGGGGAGGCGAGCAGTACTTC
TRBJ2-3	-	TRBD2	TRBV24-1	CATSDLTSGGPSFDTQYF	TGTGCCACCAGTGATCTAACTAGCGGGGGGCCTTCATTCGATACGCAGTATTTT
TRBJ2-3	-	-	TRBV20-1	CSAPGADTQYF	TGCAGTGCCCCCGGGGCAGATACGCAGTATTTT
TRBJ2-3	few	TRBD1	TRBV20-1	CSARGGSTGSTDTQYF	TGCAGTGCTAGAGGCGGCTCGACAGGGAGCACAGATACGCAGTATTTT
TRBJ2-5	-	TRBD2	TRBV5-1	CASSPSSAGGQETQYF	TGCGCCAGCAGCCCCTCTTCGGCGGGGGGGCAAGAGACCCAGTACTTC
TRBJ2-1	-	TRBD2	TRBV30	CAWRSLAGRYNEQFF	TGTGCCTGGAGGTCTCTAGCGGGGCGGTACAATGAGCAGTTCTTC
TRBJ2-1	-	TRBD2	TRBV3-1	CASSQAAGDNEQFF	TGTGCCAGCAGCCAAGCAGCGGGGGACAATGAGCAGTTCTTC
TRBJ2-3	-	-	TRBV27	CASSSDLFTDTQYF	TGTGCCAGCAGTTCGGACCTCTTCACAGATACGCAGTATTTT
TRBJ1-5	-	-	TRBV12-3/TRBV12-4	CASSLRFVQPQHF	TGTGCCAGCAGTTTGAGATTCGTCCAGCCCCAGCATTTT
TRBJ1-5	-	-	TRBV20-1	CSARDFGRGGGANQPQHF	TGCAGTGCTAGAGATTTCGGCAGAGGTGGTGGGGCAAATCAGCCCCAGCATTTT